The clone carrying this T cell receptor beta chain came up once. Its target is not known. The entry originates in a study of T cell responses to AZD1222 COVID-19 vaccine. This CDR3 region has 15 residues. Germline-derived CDR1 and CDR2 are MGHDK and SYGVNS. Trimming removed 2 bases from V and 7 bases from J; junction bases left unmatched: 8. Study outcomes and limitations: Donors, mostly white British, included more females; clonal diversity was possibly underestimated.

The data were produced by immunoSEQ multiplex PCR, yet TCRdb's version contains in-frame clones alone and is incomplete. The repertoire consists of under 35,000 clones, with 90% to 95% occurring once and the leading ten covering around 45%. Sample: peripheral blood, taken on day 0 of AZD1222 vaccination. The origin of this receptor is an adult in good health. This rearrangement joins TRBV25-1 to TRBJ1-2, with TRBD1 matching 9 bases. CDR3: CASSETDRGLSGYTF. Written as DNA, the CDR3 is TGTGCCAGCAGTGAAACGGACAGGGGATTGAGTGGCTACACCTTC.